This TCR beta chain stems from a study of spatial heterogeneity in lung cancer. This clonotype was counted at least ten times. As to time point: blood at routine non-recurrence follow-up after resection. TCRdb used MiXCR to reprocess the 5' RACE reads, holding one entry per CDR3 protein. The table records roughly 38,000 distinct CDR3 sequences, over 9.5% of them present only once. CDR3 length equals 18 residues. Germline values: CDR1 SGHNT, CDR2 YENEEA. The J segment lost 0 bases and the V segment lost 5 bases, leaving 7 bases of the junction unmatched. The source is a female donor with early-stage non-small cell lung cancer. This chain uses TRBV11-3 with TRBJ2-1; 13 positions match TRBD2. This specimen was PBMCs, taken at follow-up. The CDR3 here is CASSRTSGGSTSYNEQFF. The CDR3 region has the DNA TGTGCCAGCAGCCGGACTAGCGGGGGTTCTACCTCCTACAATGAGCAGTTCTTC.